The 21 T cell receptor beta chains given below trace back to one sample, sequenced in a study of blood T cells in healthy people across ages (dated by TCRdb to between 2015 and 2017). Receptors were amplified or captured by 5' RACE. Data came from an Illumina HiSeq 2500. A second PCR of roughly 7 to 11 cycles was performed with a sample-barcoded 5' primer and a J-beta primer mix. The raw public reads went through TCRdb reprocessing: fastp at Q25, MiXCR clone calling, in-frame beta chains kept. CDR3 protein sequences are deduplicated, and each keeps its most common genes and DNA. Across this sample there are about 780,000 distinct CDR3 sequences, with 20% to 30% seen only once. The ten largest clones represent around 2.9% of the sample. The data were also submitted as part of a second study, on T cells of mothers and their children.

Material: blood. These receptors were collected from a boy aged 5-17 years in good health.

In DNA form, the CDR3 reads TGTGCCAGCAGCGACCGGGACAGGGGGTACAATGAGCAGTTCTTC. Translation: CASSDRDRGYNEQFF. This sequence joins TRBV9 and TRBJ2-1, with 11 bases that match TRBD1. The CDR3 runs 15 residues. Per germline, CDR1 SGDLS and CDR2 YYNGEE. V shed 3 bases, J shed 4 bases, and the junction held 3 bases outside the gene matches. Drawing the rest from reference TRBV9 and TRBJ2-1, the complete variable domain is DSGVTQTPKHLITATGQRVTLRCSPRSGDLSVYWYQQSLDQGLQFLIQYYNGEERAKGNILERFSAQQFPDLHSELNLSSLELGDSALYFCASSDRDRGYNEQFFGPGTRLTVL.

The CDR3 is CSASGRGGYGYTF. CDR3 DNA sequence: TGCAGTGCTTCGGGGCGGGGCGGCTATGGCTACACCTTC. The chain is built from TRBV20-1 and TRBJ1-2; a weak D match, TRBD1 (5 bases). Trimming removed 5 bases from V and 4 bases from J, with 14 bases in between. Germline assignment: CDR1 DFQATT and CDR2 SNEGSKA (reference sequence). The CDR3 runs to 13 residues.

Comments on this clonotype: One junction end does not reproduce the germline sequence, and a read error may be involved. The rearrangement uses TRBV24-1 and TRBJ2-3; 7 positions agree with TRBD2. This CDR3 comprises 14 residues. CDR1 is KGHDR and CDR2 is SFDVKD in the germline V gene. The CDR3 reads CATRDSSGGDTQYF. The CDR3 DNA reads TGTGCCACCAGGGATTCTAGCGGAGGGGATACGCAGTATTTT.

There are a few counts of this clonotype. The V call is TRBV28, the J call TRBJ2-7, with 9 bases that match TRBD2. The CDR3 runs to 17 residues. CDR1 is MDHEN and CDR2 is SYDVKM in the germline V gene. V lost 6 bases to trimming and J lost 0 bases; unmatched junction nucleotides: 12. CDR3 in DNA: TGTGCCAGCAGCCCTCCCCTAAGCGGGGGGTCCTCCTACGAGCAGTACTTC. Translation gives CASSPPLSGGSSYEQYF.

This chain uses TRBV20-1 with TRBJ2-3, with TRBD2 identical over 8 bases. V lost 0 bases and J lost 1; bases outside the gene matches: 9. The CDR3 runs to 17 residues. Germline V lookup: CDR1 DFQATT, CDR2 SNEGSKA (reference sequence). In nucleotides, the CDR3 is TGCAGTGCTAGAGATCTCGTAGTAGCGGGGCGCACAGATACGCAGTATTTT. As protein: CSARDLVVAGRTDTQYF.

This clonotype was recorded many times. The chain recombines TRBV15 with TRBJ1-1; TRBD1 aligns across 7 bases. Germline V CDR1 and CDR2: LNHNV, YYDKDF (reference sequence). This CDR3 has 15 amino acids. The V segment lost 1 base and the J segment 0 bases; nucleotides outside the gene matches: 2. CDR3 bases: TGTGCCACCAGCAGAGCGACAGGGTTGAACACTGAAGCTTTCTTT. Translating it yields CATSRATGLNTEAFF.

The gene calls are TRBV20-1 and TRBJ2-1; 13 bases are a match to TRBD2. Germline-derived CDR1 and CDR2 are DFQATT and SNEGSKA (reference sequence). The CDR3 totals 14 residues. Trimming removed 1 base from V and 6 bases from J; junction bases left unmatched: 0. The CDR3, as DNA: TGCAGTGCTAGAGGGACTAGCGGGGGCAATGAGCAGTTCTTC. Its protein product is CSARGTSGGNEQFF.

This clonotype was seen more than once but under ten times. The chain recombines TRBV28 with TRBJ2-5, with 7 positions matching TRBD1. CDR3 length: 14 residues. The ends lost 7 bases at V and 5 bases at J; junction bases unmatched: 10. The germline V gene has CDR1 MDHEN and CDR2 SYDVKM. The CDR3 bases are TGTGCCAGCACCAAGACAGGGTTCAGCGAGACCCAGTACTTC. Translation gives CASTKTGFSETQYF.

This clonotype was observed a handful of times. CDR3 sequence reads: CASSQSSGGALEQFF. The DNA of the CDR3 is TGTGCCAGCAGCCAATCTAGCGGGGGGGCGCTTGAGCAGTTCTTC. The rearrangement joins TRBV2 to TRBJ2-5, with 12 bases lining up with TRBD2. The DNA end lines up better with TRBJ2-1; the J call may be wrong. The CDR3 length is 15 residues. Germline CDR1 reads SNHLY; CDR2 reads FYNNEI.

This clonotype was recorded only once. An end of the junction differs from the germline gene, which may be a read error. V usage is TRBV5-1 and J usage is TRBJ2-7, with D hard to call. The CDR3 extends over 16 amino acids. CDR1 and CDR2 (germline): SGHRS, YFSETQ. Written as DNA, the CDR3 is TGCGCCGGCAGCTTGGGAACCCTTGGAAAGGGCAACGAGCAGTACTTC. Amino acids: CAGSLGTLGKGNEQYF.

This clonotype was counted a few times. The rearrangement links TRBV5-1 to TRBJ2-6; 11 nucleotides line up with TRBD1. J lost 3 bases, V lost 4 bases, and 3 bases had no gene match. The CDR3 runs 16 residues. Germline V gene data show CDR1 as SGHRS and CDR2 as YFSETQ. This CDR3 is CASSRTGGGGANVLTF. The CDR3 DNA reads as TGCGCCAGCAGCCGGACAGGGGGCGGTGGGGCCAACGTCCTGACTTTC.

The V gene is TRBV12-3 or TRBV12-4, the J gene TRBJ1-1, with D uncertain. V was clipped by 5 bases and J by 5 bases, with 18 bases between them. This CDR3 has 15 residues. CDR3 DNA: TGTGCCAGCAGTCCTAGGGCCGGGTTGGTAACTGAAGCTTTCTTT. It encodes CASSPRAGLVTEAFF.

The gene calls are TRBV3-1 and TRBJ2-5; D gene uncertain. This CDR3 is 12 amino acids long. Germline CDR1 is LGHDT and CDR2 is YNNKEL (reference sequence). V lost 5 bases, J lost 5 bases, and 9 bases lay in between. In DNA form, the CDR3 reads TGTGCCAGCAGCGTCGCACGGGAGACCCAGTACTTC. Translating gives CASSVARETQYF.

This chain connects TRBV3-1 to TRBJ2-3; D is possibly TRBD2 (6 bases). The CDR3 runs 16 residues. Germline values: CDR1 LGHDT, CDR2 YNNKEL (reference sequence). The germline V and J ends were trimmed by 1 base and 0 bases, with 11 bases remaining between them. As DNA, the CDR3 is TGTGCCAGCAGCCAAGGGGCCAGCGGGAGCACAGATACGCAGTATTTT. Its translation: CASSQGASGSTDTQYF.

The J gene is TRBJ2-1, the V gene TRBV10-3, with 16 bases lining up with TRBD2. V gave up 4 bases and J gave up 8 bases; unmatched junction bases: 2. Per germline, CDR1 ENHRY and CDR2 SYGVKD. CDR3 size: 15 residues. CDR3 residues: CAISGGLAGGHEQFF. In DNA, the CDR3 is TGTGCCATCAGTGGGGGACTAGCGGGGGGGCATGAGCAGTTCTTC.

The genes are TRBV3-1 and TRBJ2-3; either TRBD1 or TRBD2 may fit D (5 bases each). This CDR3 spans 12 amino acids. In germline, CDR1 is LGHDT, CDR2 YNNKEL (reference sequence). Deletions cut 1 base from V and 12 bases from J, with 11 bases between. CDR3 bases: TGTGCCAGCAGCCAAGGCCCGGGACCCCAGTATTTT. This translates into CASSQGPGPQYF.

V and J are TRBV20-1 and TRBJ1-2; 8 bases map to TRBD1. The CDR3 extends over 14 amino acids. Germline V gene sequence: CDR1 DFQATT, CDR2 SNEGSKA (reference sequence). The J segment lost 4 bases and the V segment lost 3 bases, leaving 7 bases of the junction unmatched. CDR3 sequence: CSARATGGIYGYTF. CDR3 in DNA: TGCAGTGCTAGGGCCACAGGGGGTATCTATGGCTACACCTTC.

This clonotype was seen a few times. This sequence joins TRBV5-1 and TRBJ2-7; 11 bases fit TRBD1. J gave up 11 bases and V 3 bases, and 10 bases lay outside the gene matches. Germline CDR1 SGHRS, CDR2 YFSETQ. CDR3 size: 14 residues. The CDR3 DNA reads as TGCGCCAGCAGCTATGGACAGGGGGCGCGAGAAAAGTACTTC. Its protein product is CASSYGQGAREKYF.

In its sample, this clonotype was seen a few times. The chain employs TRBV5-1 and TRBJ2-2; the D is unclear. V was trimmed by 0 bases and J by 7 bases, leaving 10 bases between them. This CDR3 has 14 amino acids. From germline, CDR1 is SGHRS and CDR2 YFSETQ. The CDR3 protein is CASSLESAHGELFF. CDR3 nucleotide sequence: TGCGCCAGCAGCTTGGAATCCGCGCACGGGGAGCTGTTTTTT.

This chain connects TRBV9 to TRBJ1-2; 9 bases are a match to TRBD1. Unmatched junction bases numbered 5, after V lost 2 bases and J lost 6 bases. Germline V gene data show CDR1 as SGDLS and CDR2 as YYNGEE. CDR3 length: 14 amino acids. CDR3 residues: CASSVTGGSDGYTF. Here the CDR3 DNA reads TGTGCCAGCAGCGTCACAGGGGGCAGCGATGGCTACACCTTC.

This clonotype was counted only a few times. The V and J genes are TRBV28 and TRBJ1-5, with D tentatively TRBD1 (6 bases). The CDR3 extends over 12 amino acids. Trimming took off 6 bases at V and 7 bases at J, with 10 bases between the two ends. Germline CDR1 is MDHEN and CDR2 is SYDVKM. For the CDR3, the DNA is TGTGCCAGCAGACGCAGGGGACAGCCCCAGCATTTT. This translates into CASRRRGQPQHF.